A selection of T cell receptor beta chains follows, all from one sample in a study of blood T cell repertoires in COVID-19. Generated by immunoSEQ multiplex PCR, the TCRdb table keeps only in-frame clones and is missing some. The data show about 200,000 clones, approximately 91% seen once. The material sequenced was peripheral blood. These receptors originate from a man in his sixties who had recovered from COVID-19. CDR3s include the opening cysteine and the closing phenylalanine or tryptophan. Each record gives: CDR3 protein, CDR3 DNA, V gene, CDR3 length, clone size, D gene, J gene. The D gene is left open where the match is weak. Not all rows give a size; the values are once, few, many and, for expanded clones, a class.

CDR3aa: CASSPGGLAGGYEQFF
CDR3nt: TGCGCCAGCAGCCCAGGGGGACTAGCGGGAGGATATGAGCAGTTCTTC
v_gene: TRBV4-3
len: 16
abundance: -
d_gene: TRBD2
j_gene: TRBJ2-1

CDR3aa: CASSRVAVVNTEAFF
CDR3nt: TGCGCCAGCAGCCGAGTGGCGGTGGTGAACACTGAAGCTTTCTTT
v_gene: TRBV5-1
len: 15
abundance: few
d_gene: -
j_gene: TRBJ1-1

CDR3aa: CAIRDPGHTTEAFF
CDR3nt: TGTGCCATCAGGGATCCGGGACACACAACTGAAGCTTTCTTT
v_gene: TRBV10-3
len: 14
abundance: -
d_gene: -
j_gene: TRBJ1-1

CDR3aa: CSATPTGELFF
CDR3nt: TGCAGTGCTACCCCAACCGGGGAGCTGTTTTTT
v_gene: TRBV20-1
len: 11
abundance: few
d_gene: -
j_gene: TRBJ2-2

CDR3aa: CASSIQGSDTEAFF
CDR3nt: TGTGCCAGCAGTATACAGGGGTCGGACACTGAAGCTTTCTTT
v_gene: TRBV2
len: 14
abundance: -
d_gene: TRBD1
j_gene: TRBJ1-1

CDR3aa: CASSLKLAGASTDTQYF
CDR3nt: TGTGCCAGCAGCTTGAAGCTAGCGGGGGCTAGCACAGATACGCAGTATTTT
v_gene: TRBV5-4
len: 17
abundance: -
d_gene: TRBD2
j_gene: TRBJ2-3

CDR3aa: CASSTALQGTNYGYTF
CDR3nt: TGCGCCAGCAGCACGGCTTTACAGGGCACTAACTATGGCTACACCTTC
v_gene: TRBV5-1
len: 16
abundance: -
d_gene: -
j_gene: TRBJ1-2

CDR3aa: CASRVSSNSYNEQFF
CDR3nt: TGTGCCAGCAGGGTTAGCTCGAACTCCTACAATGAGCAGTTCTTC
v_gene: TRBV6-5
len: 15
abundance: -
d_gene: -
j_gene: TRBJ2-1

CDR3aa: CASSPTDGSNQPQHF
CDR3nt: TGTGCCAGCTCACCGACAGATGGTAGCAATCAGCCCCAGCATTTT
v_gene: TRBV18
len: 15
abundance: once
d_gene: -
j_gene: TRBJ1-5

CDR3aa: CASSQGTRGDTQYF
CDR3nt: TGCGCCAGCAGCCAGGGGACTAGGGGAGATACGCAGTATTTT
v_gene: TRBV4-1
len: 14
abundance: -
d_gene: TRBD2
j_gene: TRBJ2-3

CDR3aa: CSASSSASGFSYEQYF
CDR3nt: TGCAGTGCTAGTTCATCCGCTAGCGGGTTCTCCTACGAGCAGTACTTC
v_gene: TRBV20-1
len: 16
abundance: -
d_gene: TRBD2
j_gene: TRBJ2-7

CDR3aa: CASSLAAAGSTDTQYF
CDR3nt: TGTGCCAGCAGCTTAGCGGCGGCAGGGAGCACAGATACGCAGTATTTT
v_gene: TRBV7-2
len: 16
abundance: once
d_gene: -
j_gene: TRBJ2-3

CDR3aa: CASSLAPRWAETQYF
CDR3nt: TGTGCCAGCAGCTTGGCGCCTCGGTGGGCAGAGACCCAGTACTTC
v_gene: TRBV5-6
len: 15
abundance: -
d_gene: -
j_gene: TRBJ2-5

CDR3aa: CAISDGKTKEINGYTF
CDR3nt: TGTGCCATCAGTGACGGGAAGACCAAAGAAATCAATGGCTACACCTTC
v_gene: TRBV10-3
len: 16
abundance: -
d_gene: -
j_gene: TRBJ1-2

CDR3aa: CASSRGTSGVPSTDTQYF
CDR3nt: TGTGCCAGCAGCCGAGGGACTAGCGGGGTTCCTAGCACAGATACGCAGTATTTT
v_gene: TRBV3-1/TRBV3-2
len: 18
abundance: -
d_gene: TRBD2
j_gene: TRBJ2-3

CDR3aa: CASSLGVDTEAFF
CDR3nt: TGTGCCAGCAGCTTAGGAGTTGACACTGAAGCTTTCTTT
v_gene: TRBV7-8
len: 13
abundance: -
d_gene: -
j_gene: TRBJ1-1

CDR3aa: CASSSLTGGNGNTIYF
CDR3nt: TGCGCCAGCAGCTCTCTAACAGGGGGCAATGGAAACACCATATATTTT
v_gene: TRBV5-1
len: 16
abundance: once
d_gene: TRBD1
j_gene: TRBJ1-3

CDR3aa: CASSFPDRVGGNTIYF
CDR3nt: TGTGCCAGCAGTTTCCCCGACAGGGTAGGCGGAAACACCATATATTTT
v_gene: TRBV28
len: 16
abundance: -
d_gene: TRBD1
j_gene: TRBJ1-3